The 17 T cell receptor beta chains in this list originate from one sample, sequenced in a study of blood T cell repertoires in COVID-19. Some clones are missing from TCRdb's copy, which holds only in-frame ones; the method was immunoSEQ multiplex PCR. The sample lists around 270,000 clones; 80% to 85% were seen once. Sequenced: peripheral blood. The receptor source for this set is a man aged 60 to 75 with acute or convalescent COVID-19.

The gene calls are TRBV3-1 (or the pseudogene TRBV3-2) and TRBJ2-3; 13 nucleotides align to TRBD2. Germline CDR1 is LGHDT and CDR2 is YNNKEL (reference sequence). After removal of 1 base from V and 0 bases from J, the junction contained 4 bases not matched to a gene. This CDR3 region has 18 residues. CDR3 region: CASSQGGLAGLSTDTQYF. In nucleotides, the CDR3 is TGTGCCAGCAGCCAAGGGGGACTAGCGGGGCTGAGCACAGATACGCAGTATTTT.

The J gene is TRBJ2-1, the V gene TRBV7-6; 12 nucleotides agree with TRBD2. The CDR3 runs to 15 residues. Germline V CDR1 and CDR2: SGHVS, FNYEAQ. J gave up 9 bases and V 6 bases, and 9 bases lay outside the gene matches. As DNA, the CDR3 is TGTGCCAGCAGATTGACTAGCGGGGGAGCGTCTGAGCAGTTCTTC. Residues: CASRLTSGGASEQFF. The full variable domain, completed using reference TRBV7-6 and TRBJ2-1, is GAGVSQSPRYKVTKRGQDVALRCDPISGHVSLYWYRQALGQGPEFLTYFNYEAQQDKSGLPNDRFSAERPEGSISTLTIQRTEQRDSAMYRCASRLTSGGASEQFFGPGTRLTVL.

The gene calls are TRBV15 and TRBJ2-3; no definite D call. Germline loops: CDR1 LNHNV, CDR2 YYDKDF (reference sequence). This CDR3 is 14 amino acids long. Trimming took 0 bases from V and 0 from J, leaving 4 bases between them. As DNA, the CDR3 is TGTGCCACCAGCAGAGATCCTAGCACAGATACGCAGTATTTT. Its translation: CATSRDPSTDTQYF.

The V gene is TRBV27, the J gene TRBJ2-3; TRBD2 is a possible D gene (7 bases). From germline, CDR1 is MNHEY and CDR2 SMNVEV (reference sequence). The germline V and J ends were trimmed by 6 bases and 6 bases, with 19 bases remaining between them. This CDR3 is 15 amino acids long. As DNA, the CDR3 is TGTGCCAGCAGCATTCGAGGGGGAGGGGCGGATACGCAGTATTTT. This encodes CASSIRGGGADTQYF.

The chain carries TRBV18 and TRBJ1-2; TRBD1 aligns across 8 bases. V was pared by 4 bases and J by 0 bases, with 16 bases of the junction left unmatched. The length of the CDR3 is 19 residues. Germline-derived CDR1 and CDR2 are KGHSH and LQKENI. CDR3 DNA: TGTGCCAGCTCACTTACCCCGAAGGGACAGGCTCAAGCTAACTATGGCTACACCTTC. Translation gives CASSLTPKGQAQANYGYTF. Variable domain in full (rest from reference TRBV18 and TRBJ1-2): NAGVMQNPRHLVRRRGQEARLRCSPMKGHSHVYWYRQLPEEGLKFMVYLQKENIIDESGMPKERFSAEFPKEGPSILRIQQVVRGDSAAYFCASSLTPKGQAQANYGYTFGSGTRLTVV.

The gene calls are TRBV6-5 and TRBJ1-1; the D gene is possibly TRBD1 (6 bases). With 2 bases removed from V and 1 base from J, the gap between germline ends came to 8 bases. The CDR3 covers 14 residues. Germline-derived CDR1 and CDR2 are MNHEY and SVGAGI. This chain's CDR3 is CASSYGGQNTEAFF. The CDR3 coding sequence is TGTGCCAGCAGTTACGGGGGCCAGAACACTGAAGCTTTCTTT.

This clone was picked up a small number of times. In DNA, the CDR3 is TGTGCCAGCAGCTTTGCGGGGACGAACACCGGGGAGCTGTTTTTT. Amino acids: CASSFAGTNTGELFF. The gene calls are TRBV7-9 and TRBJ2-2, with D possibly matching TRBD2 (6 bases). The V gene's germline CDR1 is SEHNR and CDR2 FQNEAQ (reference sequence). Deletions cut 3 bases from V and 0 bases from J, with 8 bases between. The CDR3 contains 15 residues.

The chain recombines TRBV29-1 with TRBJ2-5; the D gene is possibly TRBD1 (5 bases). Trimming shortened V by 4 bases and J by 9 bases, and 12 bases separated the two germline ends. Germline V gene lookup returns CDR1 SQVTM and CDR2 ANQGSEA. CDR3 length equals 11 residues. CDR3 DNA: TGCAGCGTTGCGCAGGGAAGGCCCCAGTACTTC. Translated: CSVAQGRPQYF.

The chain uses TRBV28 and TRBJ2-7; the match to TRBD1 covers 9 bases. The germline V gene has CDR1 MDHEN and CDR2 SYDVKM. The V gene end was trimmed by 2 bases and the J gene end by 3 bases; junction bases not matched to a gene: 2. The CDR3 is 14 amino acids. CDR3: CASSLLGQGYEQYF. In DNA, the CDR3 is TGTGCCAGCAGTTTACTGGGACAGGGCTACGAGCAGTACTTC.

The chain employs TRBV6-5 and TRBJ2-7, with a possible D match to TRBD2 (6 bases). V was cut by 3 bases and J by 0 bases, with 12 bases left in between. The germline V gene has CDR1 MNHEY and CDR2 SVGAGI. CDR3 length: 15 amino acids. CDR3: CASSYRVGSSYEQYF. CDR3 DNA sequence: TGTGCCAGCAGTTATCGGGTCGGGAGCTCCTACGAGCAGTACTTC.

This chain uses TRBV3-1 (or the pseudogene TRBV3-2) with TRBJ1-6, with 11 bases matching TRBD1. Germline CDR1 and CDR2: LGHDT and YNNKEL (reference sequence). The CDR3 consists of 18 residues. V shed 2 bases and J 6 bases; nucleotides not matched to a gene: 9. The chain's CDR3 is CASSQPRTGGTFNSPLHF. The CDR3 DNA is TGTGCCAGCAGCCAACCCCGGACAGGGGGCACGTTTAATTCACCCCTCCACTTT.

This clone occurred once. The chain recombines TRBV3-1 (or the pseudogene TRBV3-2) with TRBJ2-1; D is undetermined. CDR3 length equals 17 residues. V shed 0 bases and J shed 0 bases, with 12 bases lying between them. Germline values: CDR1 LGHDT, CDR2 YNNKEL (reference sequence). The CDR3 DNA is TGTGCCAGCAGCCAAGATACGTGTCCGAGCTCCTACAATGAGCAGTTCTTC. Encoded protein: CASSQDTCPSSYNEQFF.

The chain couples TRBV5-1 to TRBJ2-1, with 8 bases that match TRBD2. Germline V gene data show CDR1 as SGHRS and CDR2 as YFSETQ. Unmatched junction bases numbered 10, after V lost 3 bases and J lost 8 bases. CDR3 length: 15 residues. CDR3 protein: CASSSQRGSPYEQFF. In nucleotides, the CDR3 is TGCGCCAGCAGCTCCCAGCGGGGGTCTCCCTATGAGCAGTTCTTC.

This chain connects TRBV7-2 to TRBJ1-5; a possible D gene is TRBD1 (6 bases). V was clipped by 2 bases and J by 3 bases, with 11 bases between them. The CDR3 consists of 15 residues. The germline V gene encodes CDR1 SGHTA and CDR2 FQGNSA. The CDR3 protein is CASSLPEGVNQPQHF. In DNA, the CDR3 is TGTGCCAGCAGCTTACCAGAGGGGGTCAATCAGCCCCAGCATTTT.

The chain uses TRBV12-5 and TRBJ2-7; TRBD2 matches 7 bases. The germline CDR1 and CDR2 sequences are LGHNT and FRNRAP. Trimming took 8 bases from V and 6 from J; bases not matched to a gene: 28. CDR3 length: 19 residues. CDR3 loop: CASSHQTRTRIGYKAEQYF. In nucleotides, the CDR3 is TGTGCTAGTTCTCATCAAACTAGGACTAGAATAGGGTATAAGGCCGAGCAGTACTTC. The full variable domain, rest sourced from reference TRBV12-5 and TRBJ2-7, is DARVTQTPRHKVTEMGQEVTMRCQPILGHNTVFWYRQTMMQGLELLAYFRNRAPLDDSGMPKDRFSAEMPDATLATLKIQPSEPRDSAVYFCASSHQTRTRIGYKAEQYFGPGTRLTVT.

The chain employs TRBV7-9 and TRBJ2-1; 7 bases agree with TRBD1. Germline assignment: CDR1 SEHNR and CDR2 FQNEAQ (reference sequence). The junction had 6 bases not matched to a gene; V was cut back by 2 bases and J by 5 bases. The CDR3 is 15 amino acids. CDR3 bases: TGTGCCAGCAGCTTAACCGGGACAGTTAACAATGAGCAGTTCTTC. It yields the protein CASSLTGTVNNEQFF.

This chain connects TRBV6-5 to TRBJ1-3, with D uncertain. This CDR3 contains 15 residues. The germline V gene has CDR1 MNHEY and CDR2 SVGAGI. The V end lost 5 bases, the J end lost 0 bases, and 11 bases lay between the germline ends. In DNA, the CDR3 is TGTGCCAGCAGTCACGACTTGGGCTCTGGAAACACCATATATTTT. Translating it yields CASSHDLGSGNTIYF.